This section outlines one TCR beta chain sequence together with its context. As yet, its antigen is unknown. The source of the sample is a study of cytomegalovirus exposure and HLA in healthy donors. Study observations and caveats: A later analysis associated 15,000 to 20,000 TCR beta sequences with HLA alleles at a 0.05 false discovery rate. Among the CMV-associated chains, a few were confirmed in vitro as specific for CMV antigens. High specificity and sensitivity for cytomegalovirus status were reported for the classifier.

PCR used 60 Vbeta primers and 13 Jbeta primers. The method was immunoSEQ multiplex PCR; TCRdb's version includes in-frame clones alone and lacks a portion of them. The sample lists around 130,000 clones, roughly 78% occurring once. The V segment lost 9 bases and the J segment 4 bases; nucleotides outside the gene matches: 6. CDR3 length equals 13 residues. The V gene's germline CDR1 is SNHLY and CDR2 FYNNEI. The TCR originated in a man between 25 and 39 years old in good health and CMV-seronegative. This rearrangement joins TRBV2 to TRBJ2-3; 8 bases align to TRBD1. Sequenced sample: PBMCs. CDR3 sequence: CASGQGWSDTQYF. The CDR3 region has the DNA TGTGCCAGTGGACAGGGCTGGTCAGATACGCAGTATTTT.